This T cell receptor (beta chain) was retrieved from a study of cytomegalovirus exposure and HLA in healthy donors. Study information: The same platform was used for the 120 or so validation repertoires as for the 666 first-cohort repertoires, as reported in a later analysis. Study-wide results and caveats: Among TCR beta chains, those listed as cytomegalovirus-associated numbered under 200.

In germline, CDR1 is LNHDA, CDR2 SQIVND (reference sequence). The V and J ends lost 1 base and 0 bases, in that order; junction bases with no gene match: 3. CDR3 length equals 16 residues. Points on this clone: What it binds is unknown.

Sequencing used immunoSEQ multiplex PCR; TCRdb keeps in-frame clones, though not all of them. The table lists some 170,000 clones, under 90% of them singletons. The sample taken for sequencing was PBMCs. This receptor was identified in a man aged 18 to 29 in good health and CMV-seropositive. The rearrangement joins TRBV19 to TRBJ1-3; 7 bases are a match to TRBD1. CDR3 coding DNA: TGTGCCAGTAGTATAGGAACAGGGGCCTCTGGAAACACCATATATTTT. Translating gives CASSIGTGASGNTIYF.